Listed below are T cell receptor beta chains from one sample, sequenced in a study of shared clonotypes between healthy human individuals. Sequenced by immunoSEQ multiplex PCR; TCRdb stores in-frame clones only, minus some. Of approximately 700,000 clones listed, around 73% are singletons. The specimen was memory CD4+ T cells sorted from blood. The receptors originated from a woman aged 25-40 years in good health. Both conserved end residues are part of each CDR3. For some rows the clone size is stated as once, few or many, or as a class when expanded; others skip it.

abundance: NA
j_gene: TRBJ1-2
v_gene: TRBV28
CDR3aa: CASSARRDPYGYTF

abundance: NA
j_gene: TRBJ2-7
v_gene: TRBV10-3
CDR3aa: CATVRTSGVHEQYF

abundance: NA
j_gene: TRBJ1-1
v_gene: TRBV2
CDR3aa: CASSELGKTEAFF

abundance: NA
j_gene: TRBJ2-6
v_gene: TRBV19
CDR3aa: CASSEDYLSGANVLTF

abundance: NA
j_gene: TRBJ2-3
v_gene: TRBV29-1
CDR3aa: CSVEMAAAGTDTQYF

abundance: NA
j_gene: TRBJ2-5
v_gene: TRBV18
CDR3aa: CASSLGSSLETQYF

abundance: few
j_gene: TRBJ2-7
v_gene: TRBV4-1
CDR3aa: CASSQVGTKANEQYF

abundance: once
j_gene: TRBJ2-7
v_gene: TRBV11-2
CDR3aa: CASSSPSSGNEQYF

abundance: NA
j_gene: TRBJ2-5
v_gene: TRBV19
CDR3aa: CASSMTLGETQYF

abundance: NA
j_gene: TRBJ2-1
v_gene: TRBV6-6
CDR3aa: CASSAPTRNVHNEQFF

abundance: NA
j_gene: TRBJ1-5
v_gene: TRBV7-3
CDR3aa: CASSFSSQADVF

abundance: NA
j_gene: TRBJ2-7
v_gene: TRBV7-9
CDR3aa: CASSLVGGTLEQYF

abundance: few
j_gene: TRBJ1-2
v_gene: TRBV2
CDR3aa: CASSGYGYTF

abundance: NA
j_gene: TRBJ2-1
v_gene: TRBV28
CDR3aa: CASGQIYNEQFF

abundance: NA
j_gene: TRBJ1-5
v_gene: TRBV28
CDR3aa: CASSPSLGGRNQPQHF

abundance: NA
j_gene: TRBJ2-3
v_gene: TRBV27
CDR3aa: CASSLLYSTDTQYF

abundance: few
j_gene: TRBJ1-5
v_gene: TRBV21-1
CDR3aa: CASQGAGYLWCQPQHF

abundance: NA
j_gene: TRBJ2-2
v_gene: TRBV7-2
CDR3aa: CASSPGQGVTGELFF

abundance: once
j_gene: TRBJ2-7
v_gene: TRBV28
CDR3aa: CASSLAAGGSYEQYF

abundance: NA
j_gene: TRBJ2-1
v_gene: TRBV7-9
CDR3aa: CASSLASLGPVGDEQFF

abundance: few
j_gene: TRBJ2-1
v_gene: TRBV5-6
CDR3aa: CASSAWTGGDFSYNEQFF

abundance: NA
j_gene: TRBJ2-7
v_gene: TRBV5-1
CDR3aa: CASSLGTSGIEQYF

abundance: once
j_gene: TRBJ2-5
v_gene: TRBV16
CDR3aa: CASSQSRETQYF

abundance: NA
j_gene: TRBJ1-1
v_gene: TRBV7-9
CDR3aa: CASSLGSANEAFF

abundance: NA
j_gene: TRBJ2-4
v_gene: TRBV6-6
CDR3aa: CASSYSIGQGQNIQYF

abundance: few
j_gene: TRBJ1-3
v_gene: TRBV29-1
CDR3aa: CSVEDDRENTIYF

abundance: NA
j_gene: TRBJ2-7
v_gene: TRBV11-2
CDR3aa: CASSLDVNSEQYF

abundance: few
j_gene: TRBJ1-4
v_gene: TRBV28
CDR3aa: CASSLHQHGSEKLFF

abundance: NA
j_gene: TRBJ1-5
v_gene: TRBV28
CDR3aa: CASRTPQGNQPQHF

abundance: NA
j_gene: TRBJ2-6
v_gene: TRBV18
CDR3aa: CASSPTRTSSGANVLTF

abundance: NA
j_gene: TRBJ1-5
v_gene: TRBV19
CDR3aa: CASSVHERPQHF

abundance: NA
j_gene: TRBJ2-2
v_gene: TRBV7-9
CDR3aa: CASSLVSETGELFF

abundance: NA
j_gene: TRBJ2-2
v_gene: TRBV5-1
CDR3aa: CASSPGQEGTGELFF

abundance: NA
j_gene: TRBJ1-2
v_gene: TRBV28
CDR3aa: CASSPGQGGYGYTF

abundance: NA
j_gene: TRBJ1-5
v_gene: TRBV25-1
CDR3aa: CASSQLGGTDQPQHF

abundance: NA
j_gene: TRBJ1-5
v_gene: TRBV28
CDR3aa: CASSWAGNQPQHF

abundance: few
j_gene: TRBJ1-4
v_gene: TRBV29-1
CDR3aa: CSVYPGGDEKLFF

abundance: NA
j_gene: TRBJ2-7
v_gene: TRBV6-1
CDR3aa: CASHPGDSSYEQYF

abundance: NA
j_gene: TRBJ2-5
v_gene: TRBV19
CDR3aa: CASSITGGGRQETQYF

abundance: NA
j_gene: TRBJ1-4
v_gene: TRBV28
CDR3aa: CASSTATGMTNEKLFF

abundance: NA
j_gene: TRBJ2-7
v_gene: TRBV5-1
CDR3aa: CASSRGAGVSDEQYF

abundance: NA
j_gene: TRBJ1-1
v_gene: TRBV5-8
CDR3aa: CASRRRGGTEAFF

abundance: few
j_gene: TRBJ1-1
v_gene: TRBV6-6
CDR3aa: CASRSRTGGTEAFF

abundance: NA
j_gene: TRBJ2-2
v_gene: TRBV4-1
CDR3aa: CASWGPRRDTGELFF

abundance: few
j_gene: TRBJ2-1
v_gene: TRBV18
CDR3aa: CASSPPASGGREQFF

abundance: few
j_gene: TRBJ2-3
v_gene: TRBV7-2
CDR3aa: CASSVRLAESDTQYF